A single sample is the source of the 32 T cell receptor beta chains below, sequenced in a study of T cells in women clearing cervical HPV infection. Method: immunoSEQ multiplex PCR; TCRdb's copy keeps in-frame clones and lacks some. This sample's table reports about 27,000 clones. The sequenced sample was blood buffy coat. The receptors derive from a woman between 18 and 75 years old with a cervical HPV16 infection that either progressed to CIN3+ or cleared (not recorded which).

A remark on this clone: The CDR3 goes on 3 residues after the read ends, and that part is filled in from the germline J gene. The J gene is TRBJ2-1, the V gene TRBV6-4; D gene unclear. CDR1 is MRHNA, CDR2 SNTAGT, per germline. The CDR3 extends over 14 amino acids. Trimming cost V 3 bases and J 6 bases, with 12 bases left between them. CDR3 residues: CASSEFAEGNEQFF. The sequenced part of the CDR3 DNA is TGTGCCAGCAGTGAATTTGCTGAAGGCAATGAG.

Worth noting for this clone: The read terminates 3 residues before the CDR3 end, so the remaining end is supplied by the germline J gene. The gene calls are TRBV19 and TRBJ1-4; 7 nucleotides match TRBD1. CDR3 length equals 14 residues. Per the germline V gene, CDR1 is LNHDA and CDR2 is SQIVND (reference sequence). The CDR3 is CASTPQGPPPKLFF. Partial CDR3 DNA: TGTGCCAGTACCCCACAGGGGCCGCCGCCCAAA.

The sequenced CDR3 bases are TGTGCCAGCTCACTAACCGGGACAGGGGGCCGGTCGGGTCAGCCG. Translation gives CASSLTGTGGRSGQP. The CDR3 in its entirety is CASSLTGTGGRSGQPQYF. The chain joins TRBV18 to TRBJ2-3; 12 positions match TRBD1. The CDR3 end falls 3 residues outside the read, so it is completed with the germline J gene. The CDR3 length is 18 residues. The germline gives CDR1 KGHSH, CDR2 LQKENI.

A word on this clone: The read stops 3 residues short of the end of the CDR3; the missing end is completed from the germline J gene. The gene calls are TRBV7-6 and TRBJ2-7; tentative D call: TRBD1 (5 bases). Trimming stripped 1 base from V and 2 bases from J, with 12 bases between. Germline-derived CDR1 and CDR2 are SGHVS and FNYEAQ. The CDR3 totals 15 residues. CDR3 region: CASSLGTGDTYEQYF. The sequenced CDR3 bases are TGTGCCAGCAGCTTAGGTACAGGTGACACCTACGAG. Full variable domain (outside the CDR3, taken from reference TRBV7-6 and TRBJ2-7): GAGVSQSPRYKVTKRGQDVALRCDPISGHVSLYWYRQALGQGPEFLTYFNYEAQQDKSGLPNDRFSAERPEGSISTLTIQRTEQRDSAMYRCASSLGTGDTYEQYFGPGTRLTVT.

On this clone itself: The CDR3 is cut off 3 residues early in the read; its end comes from the germline J gene. The J gene is TRBJ2-2, the V gene TRBV5-1, with 11 nucleotides matching TRBD2. The CDR3 contains 16 residues. Trimming cost V 2 bases and J 3 bases; bases outside gene matches: 3. The germline V gene has CDR1 SGHRS and CDR2 YFSETQ. Partial CDR3 DNA: TGCGCCAGCAGCTTCCTAGCGGGAGGCGACACCGGGGAG. Protein: CASSFLAGGDTGE. The whole CDR3 protein is CASSFLAGGDTGELFF. Full variable domain (outside the CDR3, taken from reference TRBV5-1 and TRBJ2-2): KAGVTQTPRYLIKTRGQQVTLSCSPISGHRSVSWYQQTPGQGLQFLFEYFSETQRNKGNFPGRFSGRQFSNSRSEMNVSTLELGDSALYLCASSFLAGGDTGELFFGEGSRLTVL.

On this clone: The CDR3 is cut off 3 residues early in the read; its end comes from the germline J gene. The chain combines TRBV18 with TRBJ1-2; D gene uncertain. Germline lookup yields CDR1 KGHSH and CDR2 LQKENI. CDR3 length equals 16 residues. The covered CDR3 bases are TGTGCCAGCTCACCACAAGCTAGCGGGAGGTTCTACGAC. It encodes CASSPQASGRFYD. The CDR3 in its entirety is CASSPQASGRFYDYTF.

In regard to this clone: The missing CDR3 end, 3 residues past where the read stops, is filled in from the germline J gene. The genes are TRBV5-7 and TRBJ2-7, with 10 bases lining up with TRBD1. TRBV5-7 is marked as an open reading frame, function uncertain. The CDR3 covers 14 residues. J was trimmed by 0 bases and V by 6 bases; bases with no gene match: 3. CDR3 DNA (partial): TGTGCCAGCAATAGGACAGGGGGCTCCTACGAG. Translating gives CASNRTGGSYE. The full CDR3 protein is CASNRTGGSYEQYF.

As regards this clone: The read terminates 3 residues ahead of where the CDR3 ends, so the germline J gene completes it. V gene TRBV4-1 combines with J gene TRBJ2-7; 9 positions match TRBD2. The V gene's germline CDR1 is MGHRA and CDR2 YSYEKL. This CDR3 is built from 15 residues. Germline trimming cut 1 base from V and 1 base from J; bases unmatched to any gene: 2. CDR3 sequence: CASSQVLAGSYEQYF. CDR3 DNA, as far as it was read: TGCGCCAGCAGCCAAGTCCTAGCGGGGTCCTACGAG.

The CDR3 here is CAWSGGGELFF. The sequenced CDR3 bases are TGTGCCTGGAGCGGAGGGGGGGAG. The rearrangement links TRBV30 to TRBJ2-2; the D gene is possibly TRBD2 (6 bases). The read gets to within 3 residues of the CDR3 end, and the germline J gene fills in the rest. CDR1 is GTSNPN, CDR2 SVGIG, per germline (reference sequence). Trimming cost V 3 bases and J 8 bases, with 7 bases left between them. The CDR3 is 11 residues long.

Points on this clone: Read data end 3 residues before the CDR3 end; the end is taken from the germline J gene. The V gene is TRBV5-1, the J gene TRBJ2-2; D call uncertain. The CDR3 is 15 residues long. Between the trimmed V and J ends, which lost 0 bases and 0 bases, there was a span of 6 bases. Germline assignment: CDR1 SGHRS and CDR2 YFSETQ. The covered CDR3 bases are TGCGCCAGCAGCTTGGGGTCAGCGAACACCGGGGAG. Residues: CASSLGSANTGE. The whole CDR3 protein reads CASSLGSANTGELFF.

With respect to this clone: The CDR3 end is not reached by the read, which stops 3 residues before it; the germline J gene fills it in. This chain connects TRBV19 to TRBJ1-2; D might be TRBD1 (5 bases). CDR3 length: 15 amino acids. CDR1 LNHDA and CDR2 SQIVND come from the germline V gene (reference sequence). Incomplete CDR3 DNA: TGTGCCAGTAGTATAGACAGGGTTGTTGACAATGAC. Translated: CASSIDRVVDND. The full-length CDR3 reads as CASSIDRVVDNDYTF.

A remark on this clone: The read finishes 3 residues shy of the CDR3 end, and the germline J gene is used to complete it. The genes are TRBV2 and TRBJ2-7; the D gene is possibly TRBD1 (6 bases). V was cut by 8 bases and J by 6 bases, with 11 bases left in between. The CDR3 has 11 residues. Germline lookup yields CDR1 SNHLY and CDR2 FYNNEI. Incomplete CDR3 DNA: TGTGCCAGCGCTGACAGGCGCGAG. The encoded protein is CASADRRE. Given in full, the CDR3 is CASADRREQYF.

This clone is classed as medium-sized by frequency. The read gets to within 3 residues of the CDR3 end, and the germline J gene fills in the rest. This rearrangement joins TRBV14 to TRBJ2-4; D unresolved. Germline CDR1 is SGHDN and CDR2 is FVKESK. Trimming cost V 8 bases and J 2 bases, with 7 bases left between them. This CDR3 is 12 amino acids long. CDR3 sequence: CASAQTKNIQYF. The part of the CDR3 DNA that was read is TGTGCCAGCGCCCAGACCAAAAACATT.

In the case of this clone: The missing CDR3 end, 3 residues past where the read stops, is filled in from the germline J gene. The chain uses TRBV13 and TRBJ2-3, with 12 bases identical to TRBD2. The CDR3 runs 18 residues. Per germline, CDR1 PRHDT and CDR2 FYEKMQ (reference sequence). Trimming cost V 2 bases and J 1 base; bases outside gene matches: 7. CDR3: CASSLRASSGRGTDTQYF. The sequenced part of the CDR3 DNA is TGTGCCAGCAGCTTACGAGCGTCTAGCGGGAGGGGCACAGATACG.

As for this clone: The read ends 3 residues shy of where the CDR3 ends; the end is completed using the germline J gene. V usage is TRBV5-1 and J usage is TRBJ2-3; D perhaps matches TRBD2 (6 bases). CDR3 length: 15 amino acids. The germline V gene encodes CDR1 SGHRS and CDR2 YFSETQ. Trimming took off 0 bases at V and 0 bases at J, with 8 bases between the two ends. CDR3 DNA (partial): TGCGCCAGCAGCTTGGGTGCGGGGAGCACAGATACG. Translated, it gives CASSLGAGSTDT. In full, the CDR3 is CASSLGAGSTDTQYF.

The covered CDR3 bases are TGTGCCAGCAGTGCCGGGACACGGGCCACTGAA. Translated, it gives CASSAGTRATE. The whole CDR3 sequence reads CASSAGTRATEAFF. The chain employs TRBV28 and TRBJ1-1; possible D gene TRBD1, 6 bases. The read gets to within 3 residues of the CDR3 end, and the germline J gene fills in the rest. The CDR3 contains 14 residues. Trimming shortened V by 5 bases and J by 4 bases, and 14 bases separated the two germline ends. Germline CDR1 MDHEN, CDR2 SYDVKM.

About this clone itself: Read data end 3 residues before the CDR3 end; the end is taken from the germline J gene. The chain joins TRBV20-1 to TRBJ2-7; TRBD1 might be the D (6 bases). With 6 bases removed from V and 4 bases from J, the gap between germline ends came to 22 bases. CDR1 and CDR2 (germline): DFQATT, SNEGSKA (reference sequence). The CDR3 spans 15 residues. CDR3 residues: CSAGNPGTGWYEQYF. The CDR3 bases that were read are TGCAGTGCAGGAAACCCAGGTACAGGGTGGTACGAG.

Worth noting for this clone: The CDR3 goes on 3 residues after the read ends, and that part is filled in from the germline J gene. This chain uses TRBV20-1 with TRBJ2-1; D unresolved. The CDR3 loop spans 11 amino acids. Trimming stripped 2 bases from V and 8 bases from J, with 7 bases between. The germline V gene has CDR1 DFQATT and CDR2 SNEGSKA (reference sequence). The covered CDR3 bases are TGCAGTGCTAGAATGGGCTATGAG. Translated: CSARMGYE. The CDR3, in full, reads CSARMGYEQFF.

Details on this clone: The CDR3 end is not reached by the read, which stops 3 residues before it; the germline J gene fills it in. The V call is TRBV29-1, the J call TRBJ2-2; 12 positions match TRBD2. The CDR3 has 16 amino acids. From germline, CDR1 is SQVTM and CDR2 ANQGSEA. V gave up 5 bases and J gave up 2 bases; unmatched junction bases: 6. CDR3 DNA, as far as it was read: TGCAGCGTTAGACTAGCGGGAGCCCTCAACACCGGGGAG. Its protein is CSVRLAGALNTGE. The whole CDR3 is CSVRLAGALNTGELFF.

A note on this clone: The read falls 3 residues short of the CDR3 end, and the missing part is taken from the germline J gene. The chain uses TRBV5-1 and TRBJ1-1; a possible D gene is TRBD1 (6 bases). Germline V lookup: CDR1 SGHRS, CDR2 YFSETQ. The ends were cut back, 4 bases at V and 0 bases at J, with 7 bases in the middle. The CDR3 contains 13 residues. The CDR3 here is CASSEGVNTEAFF. Incomplete CDR3 DNA: TGCGCCAGCAGCGAGGGGGTGAACACTGAA.

With respect to this clone: With the read ending 3 residues before the CDR3 end, the germline J gene is used to fill in that end. This chain connects TRBV7-9 to TRBJ2-3, with D perhaps TRBD1 (6 bases). Germline CDR1 and CDR2: SEHNR and FQNEAQ (reference sequence). There are 12 residues in the CDR3. The CDR3 DNA, read in part, is TGTGCCAGCAGCATGACAGGCGGAACG. It codes for CASSMTGGT. The whole CDR3 sequence is CASSMTGGTQYF.

For this clone: The read stops 3 residues short of the end of the CDR3; the missing end is completed from the germline J gene. The chain carries TRBV11-3 and TRBJ1-3; no reliable D call. Trimming stripped 5 bases from V and 4 bases from J, with 12 bases between. This CDR3 region has 14 residues. CDR1 SGHNT and CDR2 YENEEA come from the germline V gene. The sequenced part of the CDR3 DNA is TGTGCCAGCAGCCCAGGTGGATCCGGAAACACC. This encodes CASSPGGSGNT. The whole CDR3 region reads CASSPGGSGNTIYF.

Points on this clone: The CDR3 extends 3 residues past the end of the read, so its final part is completed from the germline J gene. The chain recombines TRBV12-3 or TRBV12-4 with TRBJ2-7, with 13 bases that match TRBD2. The V and J ends lost 5 bases and 6 bases, in that order; junction bases with no gene match: 7. This CDR3 is built from 15 residues. The CDR3 region is CASSPGLAGAREQYF. The sequenced part of the CDR3 DNA is TGTGCCAGCAGTCCCGGACTAGCGGGAGCTCGCGAG.

Details on this clone: Coverage ceases 3 residues before the CDR3 finishes, and the germline J gene fills in the end. The chain employs TRBV7-6 and TRBJ1-2; D is unclear. This CDR3 is 13 amino acids long. The germline V gene has CDR1 SGHVS and CDR2 FNYEAQ. The DNA read from the CDR3 is TGTGCCAGCAGCTATAGATACACAGATACC. This translates into CASSYRYTDT. In full, the CDR3 reads CASSYRYTDTYTF.

Of note for this clone: The read gets to within 3 residues of the CDR3 end, and the germline J gene fills in the rest. This sample also contains other DNA sequences that code for the same CDR3. This chain links TRBV7-2 with TRBJ2-1, with D tentatively TRBD1 (5 bases). The V gene lost 6 bases and the J gene lost 4 bases, with 16 bases spanning the gap. The CDR3 sequence is 15 residues long. The V gene's germline CDR1 is SGHTA and CDR2 FQGNSA. The CDR3 reads CASRPDKGLYNEQFF. Incomplete CDR3 DNA: TGTGCCAGCAGACCCGACAAGGGGCTGTACAATGAG.

As for this clone: The read comes to an end 3 residues before the CDR3 does, leaving the germline J gene to fill in the end. This chain joins TRBV7-9 and TRBJ2-5, with TRBD1 matching over 7 bases. The length of the CDR3 is 13 residues. J lost 3 bases, V lost 5 bases, and 3 bases had no gene match. Germline V gene lookup returns CDR1 SEHNR and CDR2 FQNEAQ (reference sequence). Partial CDR3 DNA: TGTGCCAGCAGCGCGACAGGGAAAGAGACC. Protein sequence: CASSATGKET. The CDR3 in its entirety is CASSATGKETQYF.

A word on this clone: Read sequence stops 3 residues before the CDR3 end, and the germline J gene provides the missing end. The chain recombines TRBV4-1 with TRBJ2-5, with D unresolved. V dropped 3 bases and J dropped 2 bases, with 19 bases sitting between them. CDR1 is MGHRA, CDR2 YSYEKL, per germline. CDR3 length: 17 residues. The sequenced CDR3 bases are TGCGCCAGCAGCCAGATAAATCTAGTAGGCTCACAAGAGACC. The encoded protein is CASSQINLVGSQET. The CDR3, in full, reads CASSQINLVGSQETQYF.

In the case of this clone: The CDR3 extends 3 residues past the end of the read, so its final part is completed from the germline J gene. The chain has TRBV20-1 and TRBJ2-2; 9 nucleotides agree with TRBD2. The germline V gene has CDR1 DFQATT and CDR2 SNEGSKA (reference sequence). The V gene end was trimmed by 2 bases and the J gene end by 7 bases; junction bases not matched to a gene: 5. The CDR3 loop spans 14 amino acids. CDR3 DNA, as far as it was read: TGCAGTGCTAGAAAGACTAGCGGTCGCGGGGAG. Encoded protein: CSARKTSGRGE. The complete CDR3 sequence is CSARKTSGRGELFF.

A note on this clone: Sequencing ends 3 residues short of the CDR3 end; the germline J gene provides the rest. This chain links TRBV18 with TRBJ1-1; a weak D match, TRBD1 (5 bases). Germline-derived CDR1 and CDR2 are KGHSH and LQKENI. CDR3 length equals 14 residues. Incomplete CDR3 DNA: TGTGCCAGCCTAGGGACTAGAAAGAAAGAGACA. It yields the protein CASLGTRKKET. The CDR3 as a whole reads CASLGTRKKETAFF.

On this clone itself: The read terminates 3 residues before the CDR3 end, so the remaining end is supplied by the germline J gene. This sequence joins TRBV7-8 and TRBJ1-5, with D tentatively TRBD1 (5 bases). Germline CDR1 SGHVS, CDR2 FQNEAQ. V was pared by 5 bases and J by 2 bases, with 10 bases between. This CDR3 contains 14 residues. CDR3 amino acids: CASSQGTGNQPQHF. CDR3 bases read: TGTGCCAGCAGCCAGGGTACCGGCAATCAGCCC.

A remark on this clone: The sequence runs out 3 residues before the end of the CDR3; the remainder is reconstructed from the germline J gene. The V call is TRBV7-9, the J call TRBJ2-2; 7 bases align to TRBD2. Looked up from germline, CDR1 is SEHNR and CDR2 is FQNEAQ (reference sequence). This CDR3 contains 15 residues. The V gene end was trimmed by 4 bases and the J gene end by 7 bases; junction bases not matched to a gene: 9. Incomplete CDR3 DNA: TGTGCCAGCAGCTCAGCATACTCGGGGGGCGGGGAG. Its translation: CASSSAYSGGGE. In full, the CDR3 reads CASSSAYSGGGELFF.

As to this clone: Read sequence stops 3 residues before the CDR3 end, and the germline J gene provides the missing end. This chain joins TRBV13 and TRBJ1-1; a weak D match, TRBD1 (5 bases). CDR3 length: 15 residues. The germline V gene has CDR1 PRHDT and CDR2 FYEKMQ (reference sequence). V lost 2 bases and J 3 bases, leaving 13 bases between the germline ends. The CDR3 protein is CASSLRGGFDTEAFF. The CDR3 bases that were read are TGTGCCAGCAGCTTACGGGGGGGTTTCGACACTGAA.